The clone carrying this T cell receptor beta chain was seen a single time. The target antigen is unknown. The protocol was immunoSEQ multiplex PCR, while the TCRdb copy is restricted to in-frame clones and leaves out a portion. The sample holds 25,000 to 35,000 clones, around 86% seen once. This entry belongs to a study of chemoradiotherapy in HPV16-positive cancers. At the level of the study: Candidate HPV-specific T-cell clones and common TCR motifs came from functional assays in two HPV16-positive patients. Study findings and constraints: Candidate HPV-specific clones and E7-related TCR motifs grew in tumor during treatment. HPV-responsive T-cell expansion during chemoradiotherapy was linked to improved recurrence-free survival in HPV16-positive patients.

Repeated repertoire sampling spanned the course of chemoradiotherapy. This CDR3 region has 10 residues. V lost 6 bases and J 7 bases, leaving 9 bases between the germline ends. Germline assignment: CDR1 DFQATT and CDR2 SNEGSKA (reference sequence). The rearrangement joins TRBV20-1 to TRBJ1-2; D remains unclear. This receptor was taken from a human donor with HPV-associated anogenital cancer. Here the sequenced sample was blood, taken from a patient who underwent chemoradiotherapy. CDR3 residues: CSASVPGYTF. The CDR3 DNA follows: TGCAGTGCCTCAGTACCTGGCTACACCTTC.